The 2 T cell receptor beta chains below come from one sample, sequenced in a study of T cells in Graves' hyperthyroidism and ophthalmopathy. RNA transcripts served as the template for amplifying TCR beta CDR3 regions. Researchers ran a first-round RT-PCR on the TCR CDR3 using the HTBI primer set. MiXCR, run by TCRdb on the multiplex PCR reads, gives a single entry per CDR3 protein. The sample shows roughly 700,000 distinct CDR3 sequences, 14% of them seen only once. Material for sequencing was blood. These TCRs come from a woman under 30 with Graves' hyperthyroidism.

This clonotype was found a few times. This chain connects TRBV19 to TRBJ1-2; D gene uncertain. Trimming cost V 5 bases and J 8 bases, with 15 bases left between them. This CDR3 is built from 13 residues. Per germline, CDR1 LNHDA and CDR2 SQIVND (reference sequence). CDR3 region: CASSPWTMGGYTF. The CDR3 coding sequence is TGTGCCAGTAGTCCGTGGACGATGGGCGGCTACACCTTC. The whole variable domain, remainder taken from reference TRBV19 and TRBJ1-2, is DGGITQSPKYLFRKEGQNVTLSCEQNLNHDAMYWYRQDPGQGLRLIYYSQIVNDFQKGDIAEGYSVSREKKESFPLTVTSAQKNPTAFYLCASSPWTMGGYTFGSGTRLTVV.

This clonotype came up many times. In nucleotides, the CDR3 is TGTGCCAGCTCAGCCATGGGCGGGTTCGACGAGCAGTACTTC. Amino acids: CASSAMGGFDEQYF. The gene calls are TRBV18 and TRBJ2-7, with D tentatively TRBD2 (5 bases). Germline V gene data show CDR1 as KGHSH and CDR2 as LQKENI. The CDR3 is made up of 14 amino acids. Trimming took off 5 bases at V and 5 bases at J, with 16 bases between the two ends.